This is a list of T cell receptor beta chains from one sample in a study of blood T cell repertoires in COVID-19. Libraries were prepared by immunoSEQ multiplex PCR; TCRdb keeps only in-frame clonotypes and omits some of them. The sample holds 200,000 to 250,000 clones; 70% to 85% are singletons and the top ten take 3% to 4%. The specimen sequenced was PBMCs or T cells enriched from blood (not recorded which). The receptor source for this set is a woman aged 55-75 years who had recovered from COVID-19. The CDR3 runs from the conserved cysteine through the conserved F or W. D genes are given only for firm matches. Not all rows give a size; the values are once, few, many and, for expanded clones, a class.

D gene,J gene,clone size,V gene,CDR3 protein,CDR3 DNA
TRBD1,TRBJ1-5,-,TRBV12-3/TRBV12-4,CASSPGGRQPQHF,TGTGCCAGCAGCCCAGGGGGCAGGCAGCCCCAGCATTTT
-,TRBJ2-3,-,TRBV11-2,CASSQGRSTDTQYF,TGTGCCAGCAGCCAGGGCAGGTCCACAGATACGCAGTATTTT
-,TRBJ2-1,-,TRBV7-9,CASSLAGLMTYNEQFF,TGTGCCAGCAGCTTAGCGGGACTGATGACCTACAATGAGCAGTTCTTC
-,TRBJ1-4,-,TRBV5-1,CASSLTATNEKLFF,TGCGCCAGCAGCTTGACGGCAACTAATGAAAAACTGTTTTTT
TRBD2,TRBJ2-5,-,TRBV7-9,CASSLEGGLAETQYF,TGTGCCAGCAGCTTAGAGGGGGGACTAGCGGAGACCCAGTACTTC
-,TRBJ1-5,-,TRBV5-1,CASSLLAGNQPQHF,TGCGCCAGCAGCTTGTTGGCAGGGAATCAGCCCCAGCATTTT
TRBD1,TRBJ2-7,-,TRBV10-3,CAISESTGVEQYF,TGTGCCATCAGTGAGTCGACAGGGGTCGAGCAGTACTTC
-,TRBJ1-1,-,TRBV3-1/TRBV3-2,CASSPGNRNTEAFF,TGTGCCAGCAGTCCAGGGAATAGGAACACTGAAGCTTTCTTT
TRBD2,TRBJ2-3,-,TRBV4-1,CASSPSGTSGTDTQYF,TGCGCCAGCAGCCCATCCGGGACTAGCGGCACAGATACGCAGTATTTT
-,TRBJ2-5,-,TRBV11-2,CASSLLAGEETQYF,TGTGCCAGCAGCTTACTAGCCGGGGAGGAGACCCAGTACTTC
-,TRBJ2-1,-,TRBV10-1,CASISSEQFF,TGCGCCAGCATCTCTTCTGAGCAGTTCTTC
-,TRBJ2-5,-,TRBV2,CASSEISGGQETQYF,TGTGCCAGCAGTGAGATATCCGGGGGTCAGGAGACCCAGTACTTC
-,TRBJ2-3,-,TRBV19,CASSISGSSRDTQYF,TGTGCCAGTAGTATTTCCGGCTCATCTAGGGATACGCAGTATTTT
TRBD1,TRBJ1-2,-,TRBV7-2,CASSLSRTGAGGYTF,TGTGCCAGCAGCCTCTCCCGGACAGGGGCGGGAGGCTACACCTTC
TRBD1,TRBJ2-5,few,TRBV10-3,CAISESKDRGRETQYF,TGTGCCATCAGTGAGTCCAAGGACAGGGGAAGAGAGACCCAGTACTTC
-,TRBJ1-5,-,TRBV3-1/TRBV3-2,CARTRVGPIGPQHF,TGTGCCAGAACCCGAGTGGGGCCGATAGGGCCCCAGCATTTT
-,TRBJ1-1,-,TRBV6-5,CASSYSPQGSEAFF,TGTGCCAGCAGTTACTCGCCTCAGGGCTCTGAAGCTTTCTTT
-,TRBJ2-7,once,TRBV10-3,CAISEGPVYEQYF,TGTGCCATCAGTGAGGGGCCTGTTTACGAGCAGTACTTC
TRBD2,TRBJ2-2,-,TRBV7-3,CASSLPSSGPSRTGELFF,TGTGCCAGCAGCTTACCTTCTAGCGGGCCTAGTCGTACCGGGGAGCTGTTTTTT
TRBD2,TRBJ2-5,once,TRBV27,CASSNYPGLGGETQYF,TGTGCCAGCAGTAATTATCCGGGACTAGGAGGGGAGACCCAGTACTTC
TRBD1,TRBJ1-1,-,TRBV5-1,CASSQQGDTEAFF,TGCGCCAGCAGCCAACAGGGGGACACTGAAGCTTTCTTT
-,TRBJ2-1,-,TRBV5-1,CASSRGSYNEQFF,TGCGCCAGCAGCAGAGGCAGCTACAATGAGCAGTTCTTC
TRBD1,TRBJ1-2,once,TRBV19,CASRDTGGHGYTF,TGTGCCAGTAGAGACACAGGGGGGCATGGCTACACCTTC
-,TRBJ2-1,-,TRBV6-5,CASSYSMGRSDEQFF,TGTGCCAGCAGTTACTCGATGGGCAGGTCGGATGAGCAGTTCTTC
TRBD1,TRBJ1-6,-,TRBV7-2,CASSSGQGRSPLHF,TGTGCCAGCAGCTCCGGACAGGGGCGTTCACCCCTCCACTTT
TRBD2,TRBJ2-2,-,TRBV28,CASRGSGATGELFF,TGTGCCAGCAGGGGTAGCGGGGCCACCGGGGAGCTGTTTTTT
TRBD2,TRBJ2-5,-,TRBV29-1,CSVGAGGETQYF,TGCAGCGTTGGAGCGGGGGGGGAGACCCAGTACTTC
-,TRBJ2-4,-,TRBV29-1,CSVNTNSKNIQYF,TGCAGCGTTAACACCAATTCCAAAAACATTCAGTACTTC
-,TRBJ2-1,-,TRBV19,CASTVGQSSYNEQFF,TGTGCCAGTACCGTCGGACAGAGCTCCTACAATGAGCAGTTCTTC
-,TRBJ2-1,once,TRBV7-2,CASTESERTYNEQFF,TGTGCCAGCACCGAGAGCGAAAGAACTTACAATGAGCAGTTCTTC
TRBD1,TRBJ1-1,-,TRBV10-3,CAISEPGQRRNTEAFF,TGTGCCATCAGTGAACCGGGACAGAGAAGGAACACTGAAGCTTTCTTT
TRBD2,TRBJ2-1,-,TRBV24-1,CATSAGGAGGYNEQFF,TGTGCCACCAGTGCGGGGGGGGCAGGAGGATACAATGAGCAGTTCTTC
TRBD1,TRBJ1-4,few,TRBV27,CASSWDSDRREKLFF,TGTGCCAGCAGCTGGGACAGCGACCGGCGGGAAAAACTGTTTTTT
-,TRBJ1-5,few,TRBV6-1,CASSEVREIPQHF,TGTGCCAGCAGTGAAGTGAGGGAAATCCCCCAGCATTTT
TRBD1,TRBJ1-2,-,TRBV7-9,CASIPRWGTANGYTF,TGTGCCAGCATCCCCCGTTGGGGGACAGCGAATGGCTACACCTTC
-,TRBJ1-2,-,TRBV12-3/TRBV12-4,CASSFKYGYTF,TGTGCCAGCAGTTTTAAATATGGCTACACCTTC
TRBD2,TRBJ2-1,-,TRBV11-2,CASSSTLAGSYNEQFF,TGTGCCAGCAGCTCTACCCTAGCGGGATCCTACAATGAGCAGTTCTTC
TRBD2,TRBJ2-3,-,TRBV3-1/TRBV3-2,CASSQELATDTQYF,TGTGCCAGCAGCCAAGAACTAGCGACAGATACGCAGTATTTT
TRBD2,TRBJ2-3,few,TRBV9,CASSVLSGGRGDTQYF,TGTGCCAGCAGCGTGCTTAGCGGGGGGCGGGGAGATACGCAGTATTTT
-,TRBJ2-1,-,TRBV6-5,CASSYSSSKNSNEQFF,TGTGCCAGCAGTTACTCGAGTAGCAAAAATAGCAATGAGCAGTTCTTC
-,TRBJ2-2,-,TRBV19,CASSLGQTNTGELFF,TGTGCCAGTAGTCTCGGACAGACGAACACCGGGGAGCTGTTTTTT